This T cell receptor beta chain comes out of a study of tumor and adjacent non-tumor tissue in lung cancer. At the level of the study: Aged about 31 to 76 years, patients included approximately 11 men and 5 women with stage I to III disease.

The germline CDR1 and CDR2 sequences are MDHEN and SYDVKM. V lost 5 bases, J lost 0 bases, and 4 bases lay in between. The length of the CDR3 is 12 residues. Three rounds of nested PCR, following a modified ARM-PCR protocol, produced the TCRbeta library. Using its own MiXCR run on the multiplex PCR reads, TCRdb lists one record per CDR3 protein. Among approximately 47,000 distinct CDR3 sequences, roughly 60% were seen once, and the ten largest hold over 25%. Regarding the study as a whole: Tumor repertoires had a smaller top 100 clone share than normal lung. Tumor tissue had significantly higher TCR diversity than normal lung.

This clonotype was counted between two and nine times. Its specificity is not known. No conserved phenylalanine or tryptophan ends this CDR3, so it is likely a read error. This sample's RNA came from whole unsorted tissue. The normal lung tissue was taken more than 3 cm from the tumor edge. This sequence was found in a woman between 65 and 79 years old with non-small cell lung cancer. The chain joins TRBV28 to TRBJ1-1; D is unclear. The sequenced sample consisted of distant non-tumor lung tissue. This CDR3 reads CASSIMNTEAFL. CDR3 DNA: TGTGCCAGCAGTATAATGAACACTGAAGCTTTCCTT.